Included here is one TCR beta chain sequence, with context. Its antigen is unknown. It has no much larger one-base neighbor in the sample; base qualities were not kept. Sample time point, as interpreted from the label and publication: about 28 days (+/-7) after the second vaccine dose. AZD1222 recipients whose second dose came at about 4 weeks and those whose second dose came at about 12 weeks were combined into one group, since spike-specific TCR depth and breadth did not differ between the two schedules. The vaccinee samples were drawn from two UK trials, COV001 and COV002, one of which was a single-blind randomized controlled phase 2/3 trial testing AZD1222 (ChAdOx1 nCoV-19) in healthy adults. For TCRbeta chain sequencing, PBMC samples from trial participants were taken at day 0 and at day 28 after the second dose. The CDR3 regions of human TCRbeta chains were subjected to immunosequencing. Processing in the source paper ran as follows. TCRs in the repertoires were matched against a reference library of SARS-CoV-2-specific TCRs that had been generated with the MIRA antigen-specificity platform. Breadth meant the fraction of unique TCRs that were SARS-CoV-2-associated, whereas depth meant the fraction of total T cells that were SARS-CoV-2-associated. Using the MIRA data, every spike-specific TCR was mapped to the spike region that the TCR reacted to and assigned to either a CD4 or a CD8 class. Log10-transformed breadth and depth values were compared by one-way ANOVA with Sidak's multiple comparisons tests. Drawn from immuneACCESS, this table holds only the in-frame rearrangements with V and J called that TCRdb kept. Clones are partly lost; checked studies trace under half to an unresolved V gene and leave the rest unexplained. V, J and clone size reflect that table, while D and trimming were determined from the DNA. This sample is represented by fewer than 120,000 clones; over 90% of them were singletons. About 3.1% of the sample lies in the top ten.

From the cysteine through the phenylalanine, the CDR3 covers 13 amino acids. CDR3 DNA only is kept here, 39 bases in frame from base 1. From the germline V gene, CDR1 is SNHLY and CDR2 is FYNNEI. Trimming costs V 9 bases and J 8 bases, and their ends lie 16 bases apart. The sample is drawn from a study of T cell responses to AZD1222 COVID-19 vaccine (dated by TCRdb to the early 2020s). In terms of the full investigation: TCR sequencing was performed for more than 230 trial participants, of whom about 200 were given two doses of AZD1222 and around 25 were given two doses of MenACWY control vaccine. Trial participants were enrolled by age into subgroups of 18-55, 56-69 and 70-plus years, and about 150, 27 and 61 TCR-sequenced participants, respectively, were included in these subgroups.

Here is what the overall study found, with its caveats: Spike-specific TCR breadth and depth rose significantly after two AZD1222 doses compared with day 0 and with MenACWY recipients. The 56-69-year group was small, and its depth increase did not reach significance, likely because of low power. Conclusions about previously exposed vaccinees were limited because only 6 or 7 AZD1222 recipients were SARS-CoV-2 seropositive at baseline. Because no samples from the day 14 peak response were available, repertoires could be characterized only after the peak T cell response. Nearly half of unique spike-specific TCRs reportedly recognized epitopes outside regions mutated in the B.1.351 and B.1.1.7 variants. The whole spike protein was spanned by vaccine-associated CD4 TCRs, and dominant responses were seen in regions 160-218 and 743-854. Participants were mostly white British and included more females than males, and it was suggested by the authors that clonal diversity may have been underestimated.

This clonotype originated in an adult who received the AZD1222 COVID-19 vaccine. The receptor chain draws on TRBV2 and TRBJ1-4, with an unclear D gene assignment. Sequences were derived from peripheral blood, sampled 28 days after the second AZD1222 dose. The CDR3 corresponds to CASRPFNLEKLFF. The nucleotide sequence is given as TGTGCCAGTCGGCCTTTTAATTTAGAAAAACTGTTTTTT.